These T cell receptor beta chains were read from a single sample in a study of OX40 agonist ivuxolimab in advanced cancers. Sequenced by immunoSEQ multiplex PCR; TCRdb stores in-frame clones only, minus some. In the table there are 50,000 to 75,000 clones, over 80% of which are singletons. Source: CD4+ or CD8+ T cells sorted from blood, taken in a trial of the OX40 agonist ivuxolimab. These receptors originate from an adult with an advanced solid tumor such as melanoma, head and neck, liver or kidney cancer. Each CDR3 is given with its conserved first and last residue. D genes are given only for firm matches. A row's size may be missing; if present it is once, few, many or a size class.

CDR3 length	V gene	D gene	J gene	clone size	CDR3 DNA	CDR3 protein
13	TRBV5-1	.	TRBJ1-1	.	TGCGCCAGCACAGGCAGCATGAACACTGAAGCTTTCTTT	CASTGSMNTEAFF
11	TRBV6-1	TRBD1	TRBJ2-7	.	TGTGCCAGCACCTGGACAGGGGTCGTCTCATTC	CASTWTGVVSF
13	TRBV11-2	.	TRBJ2-5	.	TGTGCCAGCAGCCCGCTGGGGGAAGAGACCCAGTACTTC	CASSPLGEETQYF
15	TRBV4-2	.	TRBJ2-2	.	TGTGCCAGCAGCCAAGAAAGCGGAGGATCCGGGGAGCTGTTTTTT	CASSQESGGSGELFF
15	TRBV6-5	TRBD2	TRBJ2-5	.	TGTGCCAGCAGTTACAACCAGCGGGGGGGGGAGACCCAGTACTTC	CASSYNQRGGETQYF
11	TRBV20-1	.	TRBJ1-1	.	TGCAGTCCCAAGGGGAACACTGAAGCTTTCTTT	CSPKGNTEAFF
13	TRBV28	.	TRBJ1-1	.	TGTGCCAGCATGGGGACCTTCGGGACTGAAGCTTTCTTT	CASMGTFGTEAFF
13	TRBV7-2	.	TRBJ2-3	.	TGTGCCAGCACCCGGGCACCTCCAGATACGCAGTATTTT	CASTRAPPDTQYF
14	TRBV5-1	.	TRBJ1-2	.	TGCGCCAGCAGCTTGGGGAGAGAGAGGGATCGCTACACCTTC	CASSLGRERDRYTF
14	TRBV13	TRBD1	TRBJ2-5	.	TGTGCCAGCAGTGAAGGGACAGGACAAGAGACCCAGTACTTC	CASSEGTGQETQYF
15	TRBV9	.	TRBJ2-2	.	TGTGCCAGCAGAGCCCCGGGACTTGACACCGGGGAGCTGTTTTTT	CASRAPGLDTGELFF
16	TRBV5-1	TRBD2	TRBJ2-1	once	TGCGCCAGCAGCCGGGGGACTAGCGGGCTCTACAATGAGCAGTTCTTC	CASSRGTSGLYNEQFF
14	TRBV29-1	.	TRBJ1-2	.	TGCAGCGTTGAAGGCTCTGGGGTATCTTTTGGCTACACCTTC	CSVEGSGVSFGYTF
14	TRBV28	TRBD1	TRBJ2-7	.	TGTGCCAGCATAGGGACAGGGGACACCTACGAGCAGTACTTC	CASIGTGDTYEQYF
17	TRBV4-2	TRBD2	TRBJ2-1	.	TGTGCCAGCAGCCAAGATCTTAGGACTAGCGTCTACAATGAGCAGTTCTTC	CASSQDLRTSVYNEQFF
17	TRBV28	.	TRBJ1-6	.	TGTGCCAGCAGTTTACTCATGGGGAGGGGCAGGGATTCACCCCTCCACTTT	CASSLLMGRGRDSPLHF
12	TRBV7-3	.	TRBJ2-2	few	TGTGCCAGCAGCCACATATCCGGGGAGCTGTTTTTT	CASSHISGELFF
13	TRBV7-9	.	TRBJ1-1	.	TGTGCCAGCAGCCGACCGATGAACACTGAAGCTTTCTTT	CASSRPMNTEAFF
16	TRBV14	TRBD1	TRBJ2-5	.	TGTGCCAGCAGCCAAGGACAGGGGGCTCGGGTGGAGACCCAGTACTTC	CASSQGQGARVETQYF
11	TRBV7-8	.	TRBJ2-1	once	TGTGCCAGCAGCTACGAGGAAAAGCAGTTCTTC	CASSYEEKQFF
11	TRBV11-1	TRBD2	TRBJ2-7	.	TGTGCCACGCTCCGGGGGAGGGCCTTAATCTTC	CATLRGRALIF
16	TRBV5-4	.	TRBJ2-1	.	TGTGCCAGCAGCTTGGCTAGGGGAAGGATCTACAATGAGCAGTTCTTC	CASSLARGRIYNEQFF
13	TRBV6-1	.	TRBJ1-5	.	TGTGCCAGCAGTCATCAGGACAATCAGCCCCAGCATTTT	CASSHQDNQPQHF
15	TRBV18	.	TRBJ2-7	.	TGTGCCAGCTCACCACCGACCACCCCCTCCTACGAGCAGTACTTC	CASSPPTTPSYEQYF
15	TRBV25-1	TRBD1	TRBJ1-6	.	TGTGCCAGCAGTCCAGAGGGACAGTATAATTCACCCCTCCACTTT	CASSPEGQYNSPLHF
14	TRBV21-1	.	TRBJ1-4	.	TGTGCCAGCACCCCGGGACAGGTTCGGGAAAAACTGTTTTTT	CASTPGQVREKLFF
16	TRBV7-9	TRBD1	TRBJ1-5	few	TGTGCCAGCAGCAAAACGTTGGGACAGGGGTACCAGCCCCAGCATTTT	CASSKTLGQGYQPQHF
13	TRBV6-5	.	TRBJ1-1	.	TGTGCCAGCACCAATGCCGGCCACACTGAAGCTTTCTTT	CASTNAGHTEAFF
15	TRBV7-7	TRBD1	TRBJ2-5	.	TGTGCTAGCAGCTTGACAGGGAACCCCCAAGAGACCCAGTACTTC	CASSLTGNPQETQYF
13	TRBV7-9	.	TRBJ2-2	once	TGTGCCAGCAGCGGGAAGAACACCGGGGAGCTGTTTTTT	CASSGKNTGELFF
14	TRBV7-9	.	TRBJ1-1	.	TGTGCCAGCAGCGAAAGCGCCGGGAGCACTGAAGCTTTCTTT	CASSESAGSTEAFF
13	TRBV7-9	TRBD1	TRBJ1-2	.	TGTGCCAGCAGCCCCCGACAGGGACAACAAACTTACTTC	CASSPRQGQQTYF
15	TRBV28	TRBD1	TRBJ1-3	.	TGTGCCAGCAGTGTCCCGGGACAGGGGGCCGACACCATATATTTT	CASSVPGQGADTIYF
15	TRBV29-1	.	TRBJ1-2	.	TGCAGCGTTGAAGATGGGAGGGCCGGGTTCTATGGCTACACCTTC	CSVEDGRAGFYGYTF
15	TRBV10-2	.	TRBJ2-6	.	TGCGCCAGCAGTTCCGGACAGAATGGGGCCAACGTCCTGACTTTC	CASSSGQNGANVLTF
15	TRBV18	.	TRBJ1-5	.	TGTGCCAGCTCTCCGATTAGGGTACAGGATCAGCCCCAGCATTTT	CASSPIRVQDQPQHF
13	TRBV10-3	.	TRBJ2-5	.	TGTGCCATCAGCATGACAGTAAGGGAGACCCAGTACTTC	CAISMTVRETQYF
13	TRBV28	.	TRBJ1-2	.	TGTGCCAGCCCTAAGCCGTATAACTATGGCTACACCTTC	CASPKPYNYGYTF
15	TRBV7-2	.	TRBJ2-1	.	TGTGCCAGCAGCTTAGTCGGTCCCGAGGTGGGTGAGCAGTTCTTC	CASSLVGPEVGEQFF
14	TRBV7-8	.	TRBJ1-2	.	TGTGCCAGCAGCTTAAGCAGTCAGAACTATGGCTACACCTTC	CASSLSSQNYGYTF
17	TRBV21-1	.	TRBJ1-1	.	TGTGCCAGCACCCCCAGCCAGGGGGCCCCCTCGAGAACTGAAGCTTTCTTT	CASTPSQGAPSRTEAFF
14	TRBV7-6	.	TRBJ2-3	few	TGTGCCAGCAGCTTCGACCATAGCACAGATACGCAGTATTTT	CASSFDHSTDTQYF